This TCR beta chain appears in the sequencing data of a study of identical twins. Regarding the study as a whole: Fewer insertions characterized abundant cord blood beta clonotypes, whereas memory repertoires showed none.

It was template switching that added a universal primer site, and there were unique molecular identifiers on the cDNA. TCRdb processed the 5' RACE reads anew with MiXCR; each CDR3 protein has one entry. This table has nearly 900,000 distinct CDR3 sequences, roughly 12% appearing once. With respect to this clonotype: The target antigen is unknown.

Between the trimmed V and J ends, which lost 0 bases and 2 bases, there was a span of 18 bases. The germline CDR1 and CDR2 sequences are SGHRS and YFSETQ. This CDR3 is built from 18 residues. Healthy Caucasians supplied all donations. These data also formed part of another study, on yellow fever vaccine responses in identical twins.

This TCR was recovered from a woman aged 18-30 years in good health. J is TRBJ1-5 and V is TRBV5-1; D may be TRBD1 (5 bases). The sample consisted of PBMCs. This CDR3 is CASSLAPTGGMRNQPQHF. In nucleotides, the CDR3 is TGCGCCAGCAGCTTGGCCCCGACCGGGGGTATGCGCAATCAGCCCCAGCATTTT.